These 18 T cell receptor beta chains originate from one sample sequenced in a study of T cell repertoires in cytomegalovirus infection. TCRdb analysed the reads with MiXCR anew, one entry per CDR3 protein. In the table there are around 350,000 distinct CDR3 sequences, around 18% of which are singletons. The sample was PBMCs. These receptors were obtained from a human donor in good health (CMV status not recorded). Some clones in this sample may be carry-over from other donors' samples.

The chain combines TRBV7-8 with TRBJ2-3, with a tentative D call TRBD1 (6 bases). V was cut by 1 base and J by 4 bases, with 18 bases left in between. Germline V gives CDR1 SGHVS, CDR2 FQNEAQ. CDR3 size: 17 residues. The chain's CDR3 is CASSLGYGTTAPDTQYF. CDR3 coding DNA: TGTGCCAGCAGCTTAGGATATGGGACAACCGCCCCAGATACGCAGTATTTT.

The chain combines TRBV5-4 with TRBJ2-2, with 11 bases fitting TRBD2. The length of the CDR3 is 16 residues. Trimming at V came to 4 bases and at J to 4 bases, leaving 6 bases not matched to a gene. Looked up from germline, CDR1 is SGHNT and CDR2 is YYREEE (reference sequence). CDR3 region: CASSQAGTSGTGELFF. The CDR3 coding sequence is TGTGCCAGCAGCCAAGCTGGGACTAGCGGCACCGGGGAGCTGTTTTTT.

The sample holds many counts of this clonotype. The V and J genes are TRBV7-9 and TRBJ1-2; perhaps TRBD1 as D (5 bases). From germline, CDR1 is SEHNR and CDR2 FQNEAQ (reference sequence). Trimming removed 5 bases from V and 6 bases from J, with 10 bases in between. The CDR3 is 12 residues long. CDR3 region: CASSPTADGYTF. The CDR3 DNA reads as TGTGCCAGCAGCCCGACAGCAGATGGCTACACCTTC.

The chain recombines TRBV2 with TRBJ2-1; 7 nucleotides line up with TRBD2. Germline-derived CDR1 and CDR2 are SNHLY and FYNNEI. V was clipped by 3 bases and J by 7 bases; unmatched bases: 12. CDR3 length: 16 amino acids. Here the CDR3 DNA reads TGTGCCAGCAGTGAGATAAATGGACTAGTTATGAATGAGCAGTTCTTC. This sequence encodes CASSEINGLVMNEQFF.

The rearrangement links TRBV18 to TRBJ2-3; D call uncertain. The V end lost 3 bases, the J end lost 2 bases, and 9 bases lay between the germline ends. The CDR3 length is 14 residues. Germline values: CDR1 KGHSH, CDR2 LQKENI. Here the CDR3 reads CASSPGDSTDTQYF. The CDR3 DNA sequence: TGTGCCAGCTCACCCGGCGATTCCACAGATACGCAGTATTTT.

There are a few counts of this clonotype. V is TRBV23-1 and J is TRBJ2-7; no definite D call. TRBV23-1 is sorted into the ORF group, with uncertain function. The CDR3 extends over 10 amino acids. Deletions cut 1 base from V and 7 bases from J, with 2 bases between. CDR3 region: CASSQFEQYF. The DNA of the CDR3 is TGCGCCAGCAGTCAATTTGAGCAGTACTTC.

The J gene is TRBJ1-6, the V gene TRBV6-6; the D gene is possibly TRBD1 (6 bases). V lost 0 bases, J lost 9 bases, and 15 bases lay in between. The CDR3 is made up of 16 amino acids. Germline-derived CDR1 and CDR2 are MNHNY and SVGAGI (reference sequence). The CDR3, as DNA: TGTGCCAGCAGTTACTCGAGCCAGGGGACCGGTTCACCCCTCCACTTT. This encodes CASSYSSQGTGSPLHF.

There are a few counts of this clonotype. The chain couples TRBV4-1 to TRBJ2-3; D remains ambiguous. V was clipped by 0 bases and J by 4 bases, with 8 bases between them. The CDR3 has 14 amino acids. Germline V gene data show CDR1 as MGHRA and CDR2 as YSYEKL. Written as DNA, the CDR3 is TGCGCCAGCAGCCAAGATCCGAGGCCAGATACGCAGTATTTT. It is translated as CASSQDPRPDTQYF.

This chain uses TRBV7-8 with TRBJ2-3, with 7 nucleotides matching TRBD2. The CDR3 is made up of 14 amino acids. The V gene end was trimmed by 4 bases and the J gene end by 6 bases; junction bases not matched to a gene: 7. Germline assignment: CDR1 SGHVS and CDR2 FQNEAQ. The CDR3 sequence: CASSSQDGRDTQYF. For the CDR3, the DNA is TGTGCCAGCAGCTCCCAGGACGGGAGGGATACGCAGTATTTT.

V usage is TRBV20-1 and J usage is TRBJ2-7, with a possible D match to TRBD1 (5 bases). The germline gives CDR1 DFQATT, CDR2 SNEGSKA (reference sequence). The CDR3 contains 13 residues. V lost 5 bases and J 2 bases, leaving 13 bases between the germline ends. The CDR3 DNA reads as TGCAGTGCTCGTAGGGGTCAAACCTACGAGCAGTACTTC. This sequence encodes CSARRGQTYEQYF.

This clonotype showed up many times. CDR3 DNA sequence: TGTGCCAGCGGTGGACAGTTCCCGCCCTACGAGCAGTACTTC. Its protein product is CASGGQFPPYEQYF. The gene calls are TRBV6-1 and TRBJ2-7; the D gene is possibly TRBD1 (6 bases). The germline V gene encodes CDR1 MNHNS and CDR2 SASEGT. This CDR3 is built from 14 residues. V dropped 8 bases and J dropped 2 bases, with 16 bases sitting between them.

This clonotype was observed a few times. The V gene is TRBV28, the J gene TRBJ1-1, with D possibly TRBD1 on 5 matching bases. V lost 1 base and J 2 bases, leaving 14 bases between the germline ends. Germline V gene data show CDR1 as MDHEN and CDR2 as SYDVKM. The CDR3 is made up of 16 amino acids. CDR3 loop: CASSLFPAGTNTEAFF. DNA for the CDR3: TGTGCCAGCAGTTTATTCCCAGCAGGGACTAACACTGAAGCTTTCTTT.

The chain is built from TRBV11-2 and TRBJ2-5; a possible D gene is TRBD1 (5 bases). CDR1 is SGHAT and CDR2 is FQNNGV in the germline V gene. V lost 5 bases and J lost 4, with 17 bases in between. The CDR3 has 15 residues. Here the CDR3 reads CASSPRGAVGETQYF. CDR3 nucleotides: TGTGCCAGCAGCCCAAGGGGTGCGGTGGGAGAGACCCAGTACTTC.

The gene calls are TRBV28 and TRBJ1-2, with D unclear. The CDR3 extends over 13 amino acids. Trimming removed 1 base at V and 6 bases at J, with 9 bases between. Germline assignment: CDR1 MDHEN and CDR2 SYDVKM. The CDR3 DNA reads as TGTGCCAGCAGTTTATCCGGCAGCAATGGCTACACCTTC. This encodes CASSLSGSNGYTF.

This clonotype was observed a few times. The rearrangement uses TRBV5-6 and TRBJ2-7, with 9 positions matching TRBD1. J was trimmed by 1 base and V by 4 bases; bases with no gene match: 9. This CDR3 has 16 residues. Germline V lookup: CDR1 SGHDT, CDR2 YYEEEE. CDR3 sequence: CASSQFRDRESYEQYF. The CDR3 bases are TGTGCCAGCAGCCAATTCCGGGACAGGGAATCCTACGAGCAGTACTTC.

Here the CDR3 reads CASSTSGSGYEQYF. DNA for the CDR3: TGTGCCAGCTCAACAAGCGGGAGTGGGTACGAGCAGTACTTC. V gene TRBV18 combines with J gene TRBJ2-7; the match to TRBD2 covers 8 bases. Unmatched junction bases numbered 7, after V lost 5 bases and J lost 4 bases. CDR1 KGHSH and CDR2 LQKENI come from the germline V gene. CDR3 length equals 14 residues.

At least ten counts were recorded for this clonotype. This sequence joins TRBV7-6 and TRBJ2-3; TRBD2 matches at 7 bases. Germline CDR1 reads SGHVS; CDR2 reads FNYEAQ. The CDR3 has 16 residues. V trimming: 5 bases; J trimming: 4 bases; junction bases outside the gene matches: 12. In DNA, the CDR3 is TGTGCCAGCAGCCATGTGGGGCAAGCGGGGCCAGATACGCAGTATTTT. This sequence encodes CASSHVGQAGPDTQYF.

The table lists this clonotype with a few counts. The chain is built from TRBV6-5 and TRBJ2-2, with a tentative D call TRBD1 (5 bases). The CDR3 is made up of 14 amino acids. Germline assignment: CDR1 MNHEY and CDR2 SVGAGI. V was shortened by 0 bases and J by 6 bases, with 8 bases between the two germline ends. This CDR3 reads CASSYSQGAGELFF. CDR3 nucleotide sequence: TGTGCCAGCAGTTACTCCCAGGGCGCCGGGGAGCTGTTTTTT.